This TCR beta chain was obtained from a study of shared clonotypes between healthy human individuals. Study-wide results and limits: Against clonotypes common to all four donors, non-shared ones had lower generation probabilities.

As concerns this clone: The antigen remains undetermined.

V was shortened by 2 bases and J by 2 bases, with 11 bases between the two germline ends. The CDR3 runs to 14 residues. Germline loops: CDR1 SGHRS, CDR2 YFSETQ. Sequencing was at deep level. Measured with immunoSEQ multiplex PCR; TCRdb has only the in-frame clones, and not every one. The sample lists over 2 million clones, around 90% occurring once. The chain couples TRBV5-1 to TRBJ2-7; unclear D gene. Source material: naive CD4+ T cells from PBMCs. Subset: CD45RA+ positively selected. The sequence derives from a man aged 18 to 29 in good health. Some clones in this sample may be carry-over from other donors' samples. CDR3 in amino acids: CASSFKGTAYEQYF. The DNA for the CDR3 is TGCGCCAGCAGCTTTAAGGGTACCGCCTACGAGCAGTACTTC.